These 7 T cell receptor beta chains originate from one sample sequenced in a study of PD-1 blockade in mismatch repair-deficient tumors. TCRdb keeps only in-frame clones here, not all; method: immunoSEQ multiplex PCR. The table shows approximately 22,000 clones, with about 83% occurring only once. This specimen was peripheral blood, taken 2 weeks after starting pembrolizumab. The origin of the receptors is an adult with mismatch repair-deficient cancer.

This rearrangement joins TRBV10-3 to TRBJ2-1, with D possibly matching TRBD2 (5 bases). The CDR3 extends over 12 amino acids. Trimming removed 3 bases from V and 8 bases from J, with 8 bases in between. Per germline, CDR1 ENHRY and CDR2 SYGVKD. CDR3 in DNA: TGTGCCATCAGTGATCTAGCCTATGAGCAGTTCTTC. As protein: CAISDLAYEQFF.

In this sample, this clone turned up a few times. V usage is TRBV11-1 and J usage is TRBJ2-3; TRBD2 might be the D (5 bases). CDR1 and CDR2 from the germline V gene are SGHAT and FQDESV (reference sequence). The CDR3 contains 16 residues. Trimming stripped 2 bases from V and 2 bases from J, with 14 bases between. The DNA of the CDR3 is TGTGCCAGCAGCTTATTTGCGGGTTTCAACACAGATACGCAGTATTTT. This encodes CASSLFAGFNTDTQYF. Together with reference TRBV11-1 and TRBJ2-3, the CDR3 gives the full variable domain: EAEVAQSPRYKITEKSQAVAFWCDPISGHATLYWYRQILGQGPELLVQFQDESVVDDSQLPKDRFSAERLKGVDSTLKIQPAELGDSAMYLCASSLFAGFNTDTQYFGPGTRLTVL.

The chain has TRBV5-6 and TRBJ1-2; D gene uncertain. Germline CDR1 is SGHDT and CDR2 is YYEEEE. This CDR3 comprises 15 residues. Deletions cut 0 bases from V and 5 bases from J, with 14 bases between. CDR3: CASSLALAERYGYTF. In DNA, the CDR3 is TGTGCCAGCAGCTTGGCCCTGGCGGAGCGATATGGCTACACCTTC.

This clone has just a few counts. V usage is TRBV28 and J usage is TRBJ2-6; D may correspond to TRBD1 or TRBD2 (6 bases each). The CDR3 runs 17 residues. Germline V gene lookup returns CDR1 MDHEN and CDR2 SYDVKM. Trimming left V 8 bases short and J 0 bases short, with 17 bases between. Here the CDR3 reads CASVGGIGLSGANVLTF. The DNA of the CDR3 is TGTGCCAGCGTAGGGGGGATCGGACTCTCTGGGGCCAACGTCCTGACTTTC.

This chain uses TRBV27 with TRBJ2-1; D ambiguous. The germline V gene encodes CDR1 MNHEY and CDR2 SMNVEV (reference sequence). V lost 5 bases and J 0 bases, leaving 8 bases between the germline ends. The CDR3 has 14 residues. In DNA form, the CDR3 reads TGTGCCAGCAGTAACGGCGGCTCCTACAATGAGCAGTTCTTC. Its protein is CASSNGGSYNEQFF.

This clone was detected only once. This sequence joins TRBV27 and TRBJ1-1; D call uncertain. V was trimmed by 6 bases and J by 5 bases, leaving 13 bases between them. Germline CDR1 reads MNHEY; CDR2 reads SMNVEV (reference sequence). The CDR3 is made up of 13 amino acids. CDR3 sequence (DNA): TGTGCCAGCAGATACAGCCTGGGGACTGAAGCTTTCTTT. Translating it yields CASRYSLGTEAFF.

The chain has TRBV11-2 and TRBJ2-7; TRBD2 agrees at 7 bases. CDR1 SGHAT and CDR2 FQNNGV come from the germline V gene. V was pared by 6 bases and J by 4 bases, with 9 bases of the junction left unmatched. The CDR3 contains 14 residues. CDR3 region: CASSNSGLAYEQYF. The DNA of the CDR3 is TGTGCCAGCAGTAATAGCGGGCTAGCGTACGAGCAGTACTTC.